This TCR beta chain was captured by sequencing in a study of cytomegalovirus exposure and HLA in healthy donors. V shed 4 bases and J shed 2 bases, with 5 bases lying between them. In germline, CDR1 is SGHTA, CDR2 FQGNSA. CDR3 length: 13 residues. With respect to this clone: Its target is not known.

The study's findings and limits: The study carried out a later analysis of TCR beta sequences. It associated approximately 17,000 of them with specific HLA alleles at a false discovery rate of 0.05. Productive rates of about 87% or about 30% were seen for most TCR beta V segments in an earlier analysis. TCR beta V- and J-gene trimming, according to a later analysis, was linked to a missense DCLRE1C variant.

PCR was performed using 60 Vbeta and 13 Jbeta primers. Generated by immunoSEQ multiplex PCR, the TCRdb table keeps only in-frame clones and is missing some. The sample has 150,000 to 200,000 clones; around 81% are singletons. The chain joins TRBV7-2 to TRBJ2-2; D not certain. This receptor was identified in a woman younger than 30 in good health and CMV-seropositive. Sequenced input: PBMCs. For the CDR3, the DNA is TGTGCCAGCAGCTCCCATAACACCGGGGAGCTGTTTTTT. It translates to CASSSHNTGELFF.